This TCR beta chain emerged from a study of T cell changes during pregnancy in multiple sclerosis. The germline V gene encodes CDR1 LNHDA and CDR2 SQIVND (reference sequence). This CDR3 contains 15 residues. The V gene lost 1 base and the J gene lost 6 bases, with 15 bases spanning the gap. Data came from immunoSEQ multiplex PCR; TCRdb stores just in-frame clones and leaves some out. This table has 98,000 or so clones, approximately 95% appearing once. The rearrangement links TRBV19 to TRBJ1-1; D is possibly TRBD1 (6 bases). The sequenced sample was peripheral blood, obtained after pregnancy. This clonotype originated in a female donor with multiple sclerosis, enrolled in a pregnancy study. CDR3 sequence: CASSIVRTAGSEAFF. CDR3 DNA: TGTGCCAGTAGTATAGTTCGGACAGCGGGGTCTGAAGCTTTCTTT.